A selection of T cell receptor beta chains follows, all from one sample in a study of vaccination and CD4 T cells after COVID-19. A single record per CDR3 protein comes from TCRdb applying MiXCR to the PCR reads. This sample carries approximately 8,200 distinct CDR3 sequences, 59% of them seen once, and the ten largest clones take roughly 24%. These receptors have no known antigen. Source material: CD4+ T cells from blood, cultured in vitro. The receptors derive from a human donor who had recovered from COVID-19. The conserved cysteine and the conserved F or W are not part of the CDR3 here. Each record gives: V gene, J gene, clone size, CDR3 protein. Rows may omit the clone size; those that give it use once, few, many or a size class.

TRBV7-3	TRBJ2-7	-	ASSPGPGAYEQY
TRBV7-2	TRBJ2-5	-	ASSLDPSQRAQY
TRBV10-3	TRBJ2-5	-	AISRAAQETQY
TRBV10-3	TRBJ2-3	once	AISGGRAQY
TRBV7-7	TRBJ2-5	few	ASRGGETQY
TRBV28	TRBJ2-7	few	ASSLAAGGTYEQY
TRBV7-2	TRBJ2-7	-	ASSPPTKAQY
TRBV20-1	TRBJ2-7	-	SARGLAVTYEQY
TRBV6-1	TRBJ2-5	-	ASMPGSTYQETQY
TRBV29-1	TRBJ2-5	-	SVIWDPGPQY
TRBV20-1	TRBJ2-1	few	SASGEDDEQF
TRBV20-1	TRBJ1-1	-	SFVPNTEAF
TRBV6-2/TRBV6-3	TRBJ2-7	few	ASSFGYEQY
TRBV20-1	TRBJ2-5	-	SAPAQGETQY
TRBV6-1	TRBJ2-7	-	ATLGQGPYEQY
TRBV18	TRBJ2-7	once	ASSGTSTYEQY
TRBV20-1	TRBJ2-5	-	SALDLGQVFQETQY
TRBV20-1	TRBJ1-5	medium-sized	STLSQPQH
TRBV7-6	TRBJ1-2	-	ASSLVPMDVNYGYT
TRBV20-1	TRBJ1-5	few	SARDDRGRQPQH
TRBV7-6	TRBJ1-5	-	ASSLGNQPQH
TRBV20-1	TRBJ1-2	-	SADSAGTGKGYT